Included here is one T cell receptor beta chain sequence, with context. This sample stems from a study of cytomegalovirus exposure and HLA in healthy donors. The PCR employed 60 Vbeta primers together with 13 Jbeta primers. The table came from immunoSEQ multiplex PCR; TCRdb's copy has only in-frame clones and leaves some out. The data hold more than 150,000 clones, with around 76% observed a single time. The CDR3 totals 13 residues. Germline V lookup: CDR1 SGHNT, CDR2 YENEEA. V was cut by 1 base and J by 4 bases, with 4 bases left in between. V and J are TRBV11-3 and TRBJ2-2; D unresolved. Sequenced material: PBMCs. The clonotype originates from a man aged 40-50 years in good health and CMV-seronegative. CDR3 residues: CASSLASTGELFF. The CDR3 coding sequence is TGTGCCAGCAGCTTAGCTTCCACCGGGGAGCTGTTTTTT. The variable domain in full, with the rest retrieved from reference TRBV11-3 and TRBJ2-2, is EAGVVQSPRYKIIEKKQPVAFWCNPISGHNTLYWYLQNLGQGPELLIRYENEEAVDDSQLPKDRFSAERLKGVDSTLKIQPAELGDSAVYLCASSLASTGELFFGEGSRLTVL.